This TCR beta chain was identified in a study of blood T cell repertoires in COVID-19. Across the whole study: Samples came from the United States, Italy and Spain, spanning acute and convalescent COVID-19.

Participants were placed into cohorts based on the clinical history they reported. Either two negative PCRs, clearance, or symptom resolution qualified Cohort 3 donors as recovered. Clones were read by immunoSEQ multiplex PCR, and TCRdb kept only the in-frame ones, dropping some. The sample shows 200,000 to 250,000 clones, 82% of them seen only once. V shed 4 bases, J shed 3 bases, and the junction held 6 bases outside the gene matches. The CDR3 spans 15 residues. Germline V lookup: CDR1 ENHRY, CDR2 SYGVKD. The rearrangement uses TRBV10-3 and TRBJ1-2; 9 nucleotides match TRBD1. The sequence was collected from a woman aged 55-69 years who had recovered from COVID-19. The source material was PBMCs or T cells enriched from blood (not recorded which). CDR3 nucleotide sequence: TGTGCCATCAGTGTTCCGGGACAGGGAGACTATGGCTACACCTTC. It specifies CAISVPGQGDYGYTF.